This T cell receptor (beta chain) appears in the sequencing data of a study of Ad26.COV2.S vaccination and SARS-CoV-2 variants. Looking at the study overall: Dosing was one shot or two shots 56 days apart. Study-wide findings and caveats: Reportedly, after vaccination the spike-specific CD8+ and CD4+ T cell responses displayed substantial breadth.

A word on this clone: Its matching antigen is unknown.

The V end was cut by 3 bases, the J end by 2 bases, with 15 bases between. Germline CDR1 and CDR2: SGHDT and YYEEEE. This CDR3 contains 15 residues. The treatment: 15 to 20 received Ad26.COV2.S at low or high dose, single or two shots; 5 received placebo; per-sample allocation not given. Samples analyzed were those drawn on day 63 after the first vaccine or placebo injection. Recruitment in Boston yielded a donor of adult age, 18-55 years. The administered vaccine (an Ad26 vector) expressed Wuhan-strain SARS-CoV-2 spike. Here immunoSEQ multiplex PCR was the method, and the copy in TCRdb shows in-frame clones only, minus some. The sample holds roughly 380,000 clones, 85% seen once.

This TCR was sampled from a person between 18 and 65 years old who received the Ad26.COV2.S COVID-19 vaccine or a placebo. The genes are TRBV5-6 and TRBJ2-7; D remains unclear. Material: peripheral blood, obtained in a trial of Ad26.COV2.S vaccine versus placebo. The CDR3 loop reads CASSSQAPNPYEQYF. CDR3 bases: TGTGCCAGCAGCTCACAAGCACCCAATCCCTACGAGCAGTACTTC.